These T cell receptor beta chains were read from a single sample in a study of post-analysis software for immune sequencing data. TCRdb reprocessed the PCR reads with MiXCR, giving one entry per CDR3 protein. The table records around 710,000 distinct CDR3 sequences, 40% to 55% of them present only once. What was sequenced was blood. The receptors here all came from a girl between 10 and 17 years old with multiple sclerosis. Each CDR3 is given with its conserved first and last residue. D genes are given only for firm matches. Size values are once, few and many counts, or a class for expanded clones, and some rows have none.

NA TRBJ2-4 TRBV7-2 NA CASSPPIAKNIQYF TGTGCCAGCAGCCCCCCTATAGCCAAAAACATTCAGTACTTC
few TRBJ2-7 TRBV25-1 TRBD1 CASSERRAGGPSASSYEQYF TGTGCCAGCAGTGAACGCCGGGCAGGGGGACCCAGCGCTAGTTCCTACGAGCAGTACTTC
few TRBJ1-2 TRBV9 TRBD1 CASSVGNVDRDRGYTF TGTGCCAGCAGCGTAGGAAACGTTGACAGGGATCGAGGCTACACCTTC
NA TRBJ2-4 TRBV27 NA CASSSRPQNIQYF TGTGCCAGCAGTTCCAGGCCTCAAAACATTCAGTACTTC
NA TRBJ2-6 TRBV5-8 NA CASSLYSGANVLTF TGTGCCAGCAGCTTGTACTCTGGGGCCAACGTCCTGACTTTC
few TRBJ1-1 TRBV12-3/TRBV12-4 NA CASIGRTEAFF TGTGCCAGCATCGGGAGGACTGAAGCTTTCTTT
NA TRBJ1-2 TRBV12-3/TRBV12-4 NA CASSSRGIANYGYTF TGTGCCAGCAGTAGTCGGGGGATAGCTAACTATGGCTACACCTTC
NA TRBJ1-2 TRBV29-1 NA CSVEGPVSGYGYTF TGCAGCGTTGAAGGGCCAGTGAGTGGCTATGGCTACACCTTC
NA TRBJ1-5 TRBV3-1 NA CASSQDGSLHQPQHF TGTGCCAGCAGCCAAGATGGTAGTCTACATCAGCCCCAGCATTTT
NA TRBJ2-3 TRBV20-1 TRBD2 CSTIAGGPYNEQYF TGCAGCACTATAGCGGGAGGGCCCTACAATGAGCAGTATTTT
NA TRBJ2-7 TRBV10-3 TRBD1 CAISSGQAHYEQYF TGTGCCATCAGCTCGGGACAGGCCCACTACGAGCAGTACTTC
NA TRBJ1-4 TRBV12-3/TRBV12-4 NA CASSLGTGKLNEKLFF TGTGCCAGCAGTTTAGGGACGGGAAAGCTTAATGAAAAACTGTTTTTT
few TRBJ2-5 TRBV7-8 NA CASSPAGRGETQYF TGTGCCAGCAGCCCGGCGGGCAGGGGTGAGACCCAGTACTTC
few TRBJ2-5 TRBV6-6 TRBD1 CASSRRDRGSETQYF TGTGCCAGCAGTCGCCGGGACAGGGGGTCAGAGACCCAGTACTTC
few TRBJ1-2 TRBV7-9 NA CASSLLPKPGGHGYTF TGTGCCAGCAGCTTACTACCAAAACCGGGGGGCCATGGCTACACCTTC
once TRBJ2-7 TRBV20-1 TRBD1 CSARGQEFSYEQYF TGCAGTGCTAGGGGACAGGAATTCTCCTACGAGCAGTACTTC
NA TRBJ1-1 TRBV29-1 NA CSVASVGVGTEAFF TGCAGCGTTGCGTCGGTAGGGGTGGGCACTGAAGCTTTCTTT
NA TRBJ2-1 TRBV20-1 TRBD1 CSARAGTGYYNEQFF TGCAGTGCTAGAGCCGGGACAGGATACTACAATGAGCAGTTCTTC
few TRBJ2-3 TRBV29-1 TRBD2 CSVGGAGGTDTQYF TGCAGCGTTGGAGGCGCGGGAGGCACAGATACGCAGTATTTT
NA TRBJ2-1 TRBV28 TRBD2 CASSLGGLAGEFNEQFF TGTGCCAGCAGTTTAGGGGGACTAGCGGGAGAGTTCAATGAGCAGTTCTTC
NA TRBJ2-7 TRBV29-1 NA CSVVHGGAGYEQYF TGCAGCGTTGTGCACGGGGGCGCGGGTTACGAGCAGTACTTC
NA TRBJ2-3 TRBV7-9 NA CASSTDREGLTDTQYF TGTGCCAGCAGCACAGACAGGGAGGGGCTCACAGATACGCAGTATTTT
few TRBJ1-1 TRBV20-1 NA CSARDGRPRNTEAFF TGCAGTGCTAGAGATGGTCGGCCGAGGAACACTGAAGCTTTCTTT